This entry features one TCR beta chain sequence. No cognate antigen has been identified for it. No qualities accompany the bases; no much larger clone lies one base away. At the DNA level, this CDR3 is encoded by other sequences in the same sample as well. This sample was included in a study of beta chain features in type 1 diabetes (dated by TCRdb to the late 2010s). Context from the whole study: Mean age, gender distribution, total cell number and subset yield were not different between patients and healthy donors. In the study, recently diagnosed type 1 diabetes patients and matched healthy donors were compared on the TCRB repertoires of their sorted circulating CD4+ T cell subsets. Whereas all 28 donors provided naive and central memory subsets, regulatory and stem cell-like memory subsets were isolated from just 8 patients and roughly 8 healthy donors. Across all samples, 107,917,701 sorted cells were examined, and cell number per subset correlated strongly with RNA yield.

The entire isolated RNA was reverse transcribed using the High Capacity cDNA Reverse Transcription Kit, and thus expressed TCRB transcripts were sequenced. Naive, central memory and regulatory T cell samples underwent deep immunoSEQ sequencing, averaging about 3.57 million total reads per sample. After sorted cells were lysed in RLT buffer, RNA was extracted with DNase-treated RNeasy Micro or Mini kits, with the choice depending on cell number. To prevent cross-contamination, every cell subset was processed on its own, while patient and healthy donor samples were processed together. Using the immunoSEQ multiplex PCR, TCRB sequences were amplified from cDNA into 87-bp fragments spanning the CDR3 region. Sequencing of the amplicons was performed on the Illumina HiSeq platform. The published analysis was carried out like this. PCR bias was computationally corrected using synthetic template baselines, reads within Hamming distance 2 were collapsed, and singletons that could not be merged were discarded. Reads were aligned against IMGT so that V, D and J genes, CDR3 length and insertions or deletions at six rearrangement sites could be assigned. Within each subset, clonotype counts were normalized to sorted cell number, after which true diversity and Gini coefficients were computed with the tcR R package. The overlap coefficient, calculated on TCRB nucleotide sequences, was used to measure repertoire sharing. TCRdb holds this immuneACCESS table with in-frame rearrangements only. Some clones are missing; in checked studies, unresolved V genes explain under half, and the rest has no known cause. Clone size and V and J calls were adopted from that table, with D and trimming inferred from the DNA. The table for this sample lists about 290,000 clones; 7.5% to 9.5% of them were counted only once. 1% of the sample belongs to the ten largest clones.

Each donor gave one peripheral blood draw, averaging approximately 120 mL, which was collected into heparinised tubes. Naive, central memory, regulatory and stem cell-like memory CD4+ T cells were sorted on a BD FACSAria II using a panel including CD45RO, CCR7, CD25, CD127, CD95 and CD27. Purity was above 95% for every sorted population. PBMCs were separated immediately by Lymphoprep density gradient centrifugation and were stained directly, without being cultured. To minimize batch effects, samples were stained and sorted in pairs, one healthy donor with one patient per experiment. Results and caveats for the whole study, not just this receptor: Only small numbers of individuals were included in the HLA sub-analyses, which left unresolved whether HLA type had any influence on TCRB rearrangement. The naive, central memory and regulatory TCRB repertoires appeared to resemble one another more closely among patients than among healthy donors. A moderate but significant shortening of TCRB CDR3 length was observed in type 1 diabetes patients in all four CD4+ subsets. Shorter templates might be favored by PCR, yet because patient and control samples were amplified and corrected together, any such skew would affect both groups equally. At VDJ recombination sites, patients with type 1 diabetes made fewer insertions and deleted more nucleotides, a pattern implying thymic rearrangement abnormalities. Because cDNA rather than genomic DNA was sequenced, highly expressing activated cells could have been over-represented, although no difference in activation and CD3 levels was found between groups.

The clonotype was recovered from a young woman in good health. The sample consisted of central memory CD4+ T cells from blood.

Here the CDR3 is given as CASSVGTGFGQPQHF. The nucleotides are TGTGCCAGCAGCGTAGGGACAGGGTTCGGTCAGCCCCAGCATTTT. Rearrangement joined TRBV9 to TRBJ1-5; 8 of the junction bases match TRBD1. Reading the germline V gene gives CDR1 SGDLS and CDR2 YYNGEE. From its cysteine to its phenylalanine, the CDR3 spans 15 amino acids. The DNA shown is the 45-base CDR3, in frame from base 1. Relative to germline, V is missing 0 bases and J is missing 6 bases, with 5 bases of the junction outside any gene match.